Listed here are 8 T cell receptor beta chains from one sample, sequenced in a study of blood T cell repertoires in COVID-19. Sequencing was performed with immunoSEQ multiplex PCR; in TCRdb, only in-frame clones are kept and a portion is missing. This sample has 100,000 to 150,000 clones, with roughly 80% found just once. The sequenced sample consisted of peripheral blood. Receptors originate from a woman aged 45-59 years with acute or convalescent COVID-19.

J is TRBJ1-5 and V is TRBV29-1; perhaps TRBD1 as D (5 bases). Trimming took 0 bases from V and 11 from J, leaving 11 bases between them. This CDR3 region has 12 residues. Germline CDR1 and CDR2: SQVTM and ANQGSEA. The CDR3 loop reads CSVEEGAGSQHF. CDR3 DNA: TGCAGCGTTGAAGAAGGGGCAGGGTCCCAGCATTTT.

The chain uses TRBV6-4 and TRBJ2-1; D unclear. V was shortened by 2 bases and J by 0 bases, with 8 bases between the two germline ends. In germline, CDR1 is MRHNA, CDR2 SNTAGT. This CDR3 spans 15 amino acids. Written as DNA, the CDR3 is TGTGCCAGCAGTGACACCGATAGCTCCTACAATGAGCAGTTCTTC. This sequence encodes CASSDTDSSYNEQFF.

The V call is TRBV21-1, the J call TRBJ2-3; TRBD1 is taken as the D call from the table, unchecked against the DNA. TRBV21-1 is termed a pseudogene. CDR3 size: 18 residues. As DNA, the CDR3 is TGTGCCAGCAGCAATAAGTCATCCAGGGGCGAACGTCAAGATACGCAGTATTTT. Its translation: CASSNKSSRGERQDTQYF.

The chain uses TRBV30 and TRBJ1-2, with 9 bases that match TRBD1. CDR3 size: 13 residues. V dropped 2 bases and J dropped 8; count of bases not matched to a gene: 6. The germline gives CDR1 GTSNPN, CDR2 SVGIG (reference sequence). The CDR3 DNA sequence: TGTGCCTGGAGTCCTGGGACAGGGAGCGGCTACACCTTC. It encodes CAWSPGTGSGYTF.

The DNA of the CDR3 is TGTGCCAGCAGTCCACATCAGTCTAACTATGGCTACACCTTC. Protein: CASSPHQSNYGYTF. The rearrangement joins TRBV6-5 to TRBJ1-2; D is undetermined. Trimming left V 5 bases short and J 0 bases short, with 10 bases between. The CDR3 length is 14 residues. The germline gives CDR1 MNHEY, CDR2 SVGAGI.

The chain links TRBV6-4 to TRBJ1-3; tentative D call: TRBD1 (6 bases). The CDR3 totals 17 residues. Germline V CDR1 and CDR2: MRHNA, SNTAGT. The ends were cut back, 2 bases at V and 6 bases at J, with 20 bases in the middle. The CDR3 nucleotides read TGTGCCAGCAGTGACACCGCTGGGGGGGGCATGCCAAACACCATATATTTT. Translated, it gives CASSDTAGGGMPNTIYF.

The chain has TRBV6-6 and TRBJ1-2, with TRBD1 matching over 12 bases. J lost 6 bases, V lost 5 bases, and 4 bases had no gene match. This CDR3 spans 14 amino acids. In germline, CDR1 is MNHNY, CDR2 SVGAGI (reference sequence). The CDR3 sequence is CASSPGQGADGYTF. In DNA form, the CDR3 reads TGTGCCAGCAGTCCGGGACAGGGGGCGGATGGCTACACCTTC.

The chain links TRBV3-1 (or the pseudogene TRBV3-2) to TRBJ1-2, with 10 bases matching TRBD1. Germline V lookup: CDR1 LGHDT, CDR2 YNNKEL (reference sequence). The CDR3 length is 15 residues. V lost 5 bases, J lost 4 bases, and 7 bases stayed unmatched. CDR3 amino acids: CASSSRDRGFYGYTF. The CDR3 DNA follows: TGTGCCAGCAGCTCCCGGGACAGGGGATTCTATGGCTACACCTTC.